This T cell receptor beta chain was captured by sequencing in a study of blood T cells in healthy people across ages. The study's findings and limits: It was the long-lived donors that had more naive CD4+ cells and higher diversity than aged donors.

For the second PCR, which ran for roughly 7 to 11 cycles, a sample-barcoded 5' primer and a J-beta primer mix were used. Via MiXCR, TCRdb re-called the 5' RACE reads, giving one row per CDR3 protein. The profile covers hundreds of thousands of distinct CDR3 sequences, with nearly 60% appearing a single time and 22% taken by the ten largest. This clonotype has at least ten counts. Its target is not known. This CDR3 spans 12 amino acids. The V gene lost 5 bases and the J gene lost 4 bases, with 9 bases spanning the gap. The germline CDR1 and CDR2 sequences are MNHEY and SVGEGT. This sequence was found in a man aged 30-40 years in good health. The genes are TRBV6-2 or TRBV6-3 and TRBJ2-7, with a tentative D call TRBD1 (6 bases). The sequencing sample was made of blood. As DNA, the CDR3 is TGTGCCAGCAGTCCCCAGGGGTACGAGCAGTACTTC. It codes for CASSPQGYEQYF.